This T cell receptor beta chain was observed in a study of blood T cell repertoires in COVID-19. About the study: T cells, B-cell-depleted T cells, or PBMCs supplied cDNA or gDNA.

This clone appeared once. The CDR3 length is 15 residues. V was clipped by 0 bases and J by 6 bases, with 11 bases between them. Germline V CDR1 and CDR2: LGHDT, YNNKEL (reference sequence). Authors' analysis steps: Researchers report that nucleated cell counts were estimated from reference gene primer amplification. TCRdb's table, derived via immunoSEQ multiplex PCR, lists solely in-frame clones and lacks some. Clonal size and the V and J genes are those of that table, whereas D and trimming came from the DNA. The table records 100,000 or so clones, roughly 80% of them present only once. Specimen: peripheral blood. The sequence was obtained from a woman of 80 years or more with acute or convalescent COVID-19. The V gene is TRBV3-1 (or the pseudogene TRBV3-2), the J gene TRBJ2-2; TRBD2 might be the D (5 bases). This chain's CDR3 is CASSQDRLASGELFF. CDR3 DNA sequence: TGTGCCAGCAGCCAAGATCGGCTAGCTTCCGGGGAGCTGTTTTTT.